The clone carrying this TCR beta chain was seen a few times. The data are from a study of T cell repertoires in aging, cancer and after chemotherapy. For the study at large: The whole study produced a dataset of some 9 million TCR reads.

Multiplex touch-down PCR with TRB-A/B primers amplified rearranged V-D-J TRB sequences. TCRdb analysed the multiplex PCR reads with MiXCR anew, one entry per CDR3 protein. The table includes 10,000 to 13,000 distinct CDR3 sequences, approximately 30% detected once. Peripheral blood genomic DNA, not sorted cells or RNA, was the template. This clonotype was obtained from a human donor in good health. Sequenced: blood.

In DNA form, the CDR3 reads TGTGCCAGCATCGAACCCGGGGGGAATGAGCAGTTCTTC. Translation gives CASIEPGGNEQFF. The chain links TRBV6-5 to TRBJ2-1, with TRBD2 identical over 7 bases. J gave up 7 bases and V 7 bases, and 7 bases lay outside the gene matches. The CDR3 runs 13 residues. Germline V gives CDR1 MNHEY, CDR2 SVGAGI.